This T cell receptor beta chain emerged from a study of T-cell reconstitution after alpha-beta-depleted transplantation in children. Study outcomes and limitations: From newly produced T cells came most of the T-cell counts and diversity one year after transplant.

Using unique molecular identifiers, the investigators prepared the TCRbeta library. Each CDR3 protein gets one entry after TCRdb re-called the PCR reads with MiXCR. The profile covers around 440,000 distinct CDR3 sequences, with about 16% appearing a single time and around 30% taken by the ten largest. The CDR3 is made up of 15 amino acids. CDR1 and CDR2 from the germline V gene are DFQATT and SNEGSKA (reference sequence). The V gene lost 0 bases and the J gene lost 0 bases, with 9 bases spanning the gap. The table lists this clonotype with a few counts. Its antigen is unknown. This sequence joins TRBV20-1 and TRBJ2-4; unclear D gene. This TCR was recovered from a boy younger than two who had a stem cell transplant for Wiskott-Aldrich syndrome, so the T cells may come from the graft donor. The sample in question was PBMCs, mostly from graft donor cells, obtained 360 days after TCRalphabeta/CD19-depleted stem cell transplant. CDR3 DNA: TGCAGTGCTAGAGATCCCCATTTAGCCAAAAACATTCAGTACTTC. Translating gives CSARDPHLAKNIQYF.